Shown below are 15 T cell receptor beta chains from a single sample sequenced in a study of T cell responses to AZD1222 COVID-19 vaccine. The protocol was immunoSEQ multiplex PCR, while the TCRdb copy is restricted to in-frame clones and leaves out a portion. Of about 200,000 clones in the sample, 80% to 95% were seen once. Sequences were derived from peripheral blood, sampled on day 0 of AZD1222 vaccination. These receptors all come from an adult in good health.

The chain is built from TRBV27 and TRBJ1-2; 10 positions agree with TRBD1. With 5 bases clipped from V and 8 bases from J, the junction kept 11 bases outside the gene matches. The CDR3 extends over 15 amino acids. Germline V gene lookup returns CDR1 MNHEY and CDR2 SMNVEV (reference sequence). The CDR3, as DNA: TGTGCCAGCAGTGGAGGGACAGGGGCTTCCAGGGGCTACACCTTC. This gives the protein CASSGGTGASRGYTF.

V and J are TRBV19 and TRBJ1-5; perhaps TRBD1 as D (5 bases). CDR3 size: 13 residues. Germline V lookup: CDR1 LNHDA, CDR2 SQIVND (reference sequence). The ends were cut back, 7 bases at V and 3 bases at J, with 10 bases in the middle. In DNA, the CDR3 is TGTGCCAGTAACACAGGAGCCAATCAGCCCCAGCATTTT. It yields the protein CASNTGANQPQHF.

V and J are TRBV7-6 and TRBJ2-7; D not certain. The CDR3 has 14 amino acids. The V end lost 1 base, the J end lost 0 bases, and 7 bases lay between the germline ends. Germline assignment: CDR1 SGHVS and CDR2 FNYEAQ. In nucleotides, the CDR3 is TGTGCCAGCAGCTTAGGGCGGAACTCCTACGAGCAGTACTTC. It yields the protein CASSLGRNSYEQYF.

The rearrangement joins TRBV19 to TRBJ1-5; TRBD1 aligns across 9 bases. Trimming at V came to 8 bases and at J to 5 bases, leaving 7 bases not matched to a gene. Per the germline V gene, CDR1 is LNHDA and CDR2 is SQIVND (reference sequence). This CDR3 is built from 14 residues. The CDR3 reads CASSGTGRYQPQHF. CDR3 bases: TGTGCCAGTTCCGGGACAGGGCGCTATCAGCCCCAGCATTTT.

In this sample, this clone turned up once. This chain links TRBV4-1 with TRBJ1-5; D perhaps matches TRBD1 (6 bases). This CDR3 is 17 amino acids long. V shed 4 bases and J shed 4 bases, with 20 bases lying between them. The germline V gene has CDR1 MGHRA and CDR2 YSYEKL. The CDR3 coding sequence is TGCGCCAGCAGCCGCGGAGGGGGATTTCAGAGTAATCAGCCCCAGCATTTT. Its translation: CASSRGGGFQSNQPQHF.

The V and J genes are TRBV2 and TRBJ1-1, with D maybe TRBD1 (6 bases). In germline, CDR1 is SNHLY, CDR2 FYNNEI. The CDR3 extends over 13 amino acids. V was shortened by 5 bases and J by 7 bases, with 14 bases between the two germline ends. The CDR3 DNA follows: TGTGCCAGCAGTCCCCAGGGGAGGGGTGAAGCTTTCTTT. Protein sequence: CASSPQGRGEAFF.

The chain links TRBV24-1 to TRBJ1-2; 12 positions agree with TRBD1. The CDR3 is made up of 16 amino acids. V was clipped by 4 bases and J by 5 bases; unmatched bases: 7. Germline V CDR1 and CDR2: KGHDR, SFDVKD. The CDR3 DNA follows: TGTGCCACCAGTGAAACCGGGACAGGGGGCGGATATGGCTACACCTTC. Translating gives CATSETGTGGGYGYTF.

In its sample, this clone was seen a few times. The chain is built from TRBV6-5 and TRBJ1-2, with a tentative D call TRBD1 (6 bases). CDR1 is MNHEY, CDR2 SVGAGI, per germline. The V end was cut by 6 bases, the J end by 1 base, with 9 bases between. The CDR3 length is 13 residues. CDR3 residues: CASSSGHNYGYTF. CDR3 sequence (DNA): TGTGCCAGCAGCTCGGGACATAACTATGGCTACACCTTC.

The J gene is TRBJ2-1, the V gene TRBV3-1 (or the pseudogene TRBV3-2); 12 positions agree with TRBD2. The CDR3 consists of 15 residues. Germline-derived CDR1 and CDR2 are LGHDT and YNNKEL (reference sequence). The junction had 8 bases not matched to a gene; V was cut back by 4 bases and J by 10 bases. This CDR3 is CASSRRTSGVGEQFF. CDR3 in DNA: TGTGCCAGCAGCCGTAGGACTAGCGGGGTGGGAGAGCAGTTCTTC.

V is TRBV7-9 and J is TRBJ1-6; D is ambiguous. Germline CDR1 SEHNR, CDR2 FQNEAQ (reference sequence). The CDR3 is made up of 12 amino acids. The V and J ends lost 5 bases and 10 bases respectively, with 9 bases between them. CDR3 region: CASSTTTSPLHF. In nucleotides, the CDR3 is TGTGCCAGCAGCACAACAACGTCACCCCTCCACTTT.

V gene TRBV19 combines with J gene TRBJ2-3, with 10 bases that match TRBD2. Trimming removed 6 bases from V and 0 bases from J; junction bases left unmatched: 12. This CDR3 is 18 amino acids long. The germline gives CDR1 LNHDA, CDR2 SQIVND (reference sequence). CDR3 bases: TGTGCCAGTAGCGATGGGGTAGCGGGGGGCCTCAGCACAGATACGCAGTATTTT. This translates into CASSDGVAGGLSTDTQYF.

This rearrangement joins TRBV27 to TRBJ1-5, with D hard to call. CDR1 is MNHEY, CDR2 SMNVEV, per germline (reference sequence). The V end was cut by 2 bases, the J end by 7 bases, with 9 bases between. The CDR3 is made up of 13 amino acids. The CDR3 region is CASSLTPEQPQHF. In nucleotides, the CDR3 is TGTGCCAGCAGTTTAACCCCCGAACAGCCCCAGCATTTT.

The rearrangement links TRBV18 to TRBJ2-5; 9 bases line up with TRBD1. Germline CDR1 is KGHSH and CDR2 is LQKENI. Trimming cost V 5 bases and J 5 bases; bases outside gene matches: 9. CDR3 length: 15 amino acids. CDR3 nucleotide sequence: TGTGCCAGCTCAGTTGGGACAGGGACCGGCGAGACCCAGTACTTC. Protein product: CASSVGTGTGETQYF.

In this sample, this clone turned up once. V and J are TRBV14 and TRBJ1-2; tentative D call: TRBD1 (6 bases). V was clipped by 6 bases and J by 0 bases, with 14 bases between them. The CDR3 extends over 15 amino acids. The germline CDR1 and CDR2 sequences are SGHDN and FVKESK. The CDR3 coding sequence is TGTGCCAGCAGTCAACGGGACACCCCTAACTATGGCTACACCTTC. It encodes CASSQRDTPNYGYTF.

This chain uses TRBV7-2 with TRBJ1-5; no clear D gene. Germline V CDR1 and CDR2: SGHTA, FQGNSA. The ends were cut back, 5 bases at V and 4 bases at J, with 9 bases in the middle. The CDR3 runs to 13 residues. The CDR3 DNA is TGTGCCAGCAGCACGCAGAGTAATCAGCCCCAGCATTTT. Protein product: CASSTQSNQPQHF. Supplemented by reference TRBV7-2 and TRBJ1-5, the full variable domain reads GAGVSQSPSNKVTEKGKDVELRCDPISGHTALYWYRQSLGQGLEFLIYFQGNSAPDKSGLPSDRFSAERTGGSVSTLTIQRTQQEDSAVYLCASSTQSNQPQHFGDGTRLSIL.